This TCR beta chain was captured by sequencing in a study of regulatory T cells in long-lasting Graves disease. Study-wide context: Graves' patients who were just diagnosed had used antithyroid drugs for under 3 months.

Arm-PCR of CDR3 regions and iRepertoire HTBI primers were the basis on which TCR beta libraries were built. TCRdb reanalysed the multiplex PCR reads using MiXCR and keeps one entry per CDR3 protein. The data hold approximately 350,000 distinct CDR3 sequences, with around 11% observed a single time. Time point here: newly diagnosed GD, antithyroid drugs for less than 3 months. The TCR library was prepared using RNA isolated from PBMCs. This clonotype has at least ten counts. A further study also used this sample, focusing on T cells in Graves' hyperthyroidism and ophthalmopathy. That publication notes: Stable hyperthyroidism was separated from ophthalmopathy by a model based on 13 V-J features.

This receptor was identified in a woman aged 18-29 years with Graves disease. The source was peripheral blood mononuclear cells (PBMCs), collected at new diagnosis, from a patient treated with antithyroid drugs.

The CDR3 spells CASSAVSGAYNEQFF. The CDR3 coding sequence is TGTGCCAGTAGTGCTGTTAGCGGGGCCTACAATGAGCAGTTCTTC. This sequence joins TRBV19 and TRBJ2-1; TRBD2 aligns across 8 bases. Per the germline V gene, CDR1 is LNHDA and CDR2 is SQIVND (reference sequence). The V gene end was trimmed by 5 bases and the J gene end by 2 bases; junction bases not matched to a gene: 5. This CDR3 is built from 15 residues.